The following is a T cell receptor (beta chain) sequence with its context. The antigen is unknown. CD45RO-negative CD8 cells positively selected for CCR7 made up the naive population, which excluded terminally differentiated effector memory CD45RA+ cells. TCRdb's table, derived via immunoSEQ multiplex PCR, lists solely in-frame clones and lacks some. Of hundreds of thousands of clones listed, 95% to 96% are singletons. The CDR3 is made up of 16 amino acids. Unmatched junction bases numbered 9, after V lost 3 bases and J lost 2 bases. The germline V gene encodes CDR1 MNHNS and CDR2 SASEGT. The sample belongs to a study of shared clonotypes between healthy human individuals. Findings of the study overall: Sharing across four donors was highest in naive CD4 (roughly 5%) and lowest in memory CD8 (approximately 0.4%).

The TCR comes from a woman aged 25 to 39 in good health. The sequenced sample consisted of naive CD8+ T cells sorted from blood. V gene TRBV6-1 combines with J gene TRBJ2-7, with TRBD2 identical over 8 bases. The CDR3 region is CASSDNSGVLAYEQYF. The CDR3, as DNA: TGTGCCAGCAGTGATAATAGCGGGGTACTAGCCTACGAGCAGTACTTC.